Presented here are 23 T cell receptor beta chains from one specimen sequenced in a study of T cell repertoires in cytomegalovirus infection. TCRdb re-analysed the reads in MiXCR, keeping a single row per CDR3 protein. The table has about 700,000 distinct CDR3 sequences, about 33% seen once. What these receptors recognize is not known. Here the sequenced sample was cultured PBMCs, taken from culture after CMV antigen stimulation. The receptors stem from a human donor in good health (CMV status not recorded). Some clones in this sample may be carry-over from other donors' samples.

This clonotype was observed at least ten times. The chain recombines TRBV7-2 with TRBJ2-5; D is perhaps TRBD2 (6 bases). With 5 bases removed from V and 0 bases from J, the gap between germline ends came to 7 bases. Germline CDR1 reads SGHTA; CDR2 reads FQGNSA. This CDR3 comprises 13 residues. CDR3 DNA: TGTGCCAGCAGCCGGGACTACCAAGAGACCCAGTACTTC. Its translation: CASSRDYQETQYF.

This clonotype was seen a handful of times. The genes are TRBV6-1 and TRBJ1-6; 10 nucleotides match TRBD1. Germline values: CDR1 MNHNS, CDR2 SASEGT. The CDR3 sequence is 14 residues long. With V trimmed by 7 bases and J by 8 bases, 5 bases remained unmatched. The CDR3 region is CASKFDRGHSPLHF. DNA for the CDR3: TGTGCCAGCAAGTTCGACAGGGGGCATTCACCCCTCCACTTT.

This clonotype came up a few times. The J gene is TRBJ1-6, the V gene TRBV7-9; TRBD1 matches 7 bases. CDR1 SEHNR and CDR2 FQNEAQ come from the germline V gene (reference sequence). V shed 2 bases, J shed 4 bases, and the junction held 5 bases outside the gene matches. The length of the CDR3 is 16 residues. CDR3 sequence: CASSLRGTVYNSPLHF. For the CDR3, the DNA is TGTGCCAGCAGCTTACGGGGGACAGTGTATAATTCACCCCTCCACTTT.

The chain employs TRBV19 and TRBJ2-1; 12 nucleotides align to TRBD1. V shed 3 bases, J shed 7 bases, and the junction held 4 bases outside the gene matches. CDR1 and CDR2 from the germline V gene are LNHDA and SQIVND (reference sequence). The CDR3 consists of 15 residues. CDR3 amino acids: CASSIWDRGPNEQFF. The CDR3 region has the DNA TGTGCCAGTAGTATCTGGGACAGGGGGCCAAATGAGCAGTTCTTC.

Only a few counts were recorded for this clonotype. This chain uses TRBV4-3 with TRBJ2-3, with a weak D call TRBD2 (5 bases). Germline V gene lookup returns CDR1 LGHNA and CDR2 YSLEER. Between the trimmed V and J ends, which lost 0 bases and 10 bases, there was a span of 14 bases. CDR3 length: 14 residues. The CDR3 spells CASSQDWGATAQYF. In nucleotides, the CDR3 is TGCGCCAGCAGCCAAGATTGGGGAGCGACCGCGCAGTATTTT.

The rearrangement joins TRBV2 to TRBJ1-5; TRBD1 aligns across 9 bases. In germline, CDR1 is SNHLY, CDR2 FYNNEI. The CDR3 totals 15 residues. Unmatched junction bases numbered 7, after V lost 4 bases and J lost 6 bases. The CDR3 loop is CASSATRTGAQPQHF. CDR3 sequence (DNA): TGTGCCAGCAGTGCGACAAGGACAGGGGCTCAGCCCCAGCATTTT.

This clonotype was seen only a few times. This chain joins TRBV12-3 or TRBV12-4 and TRBJ1-1; D is perhaps TRBD1 (5 bases). The CDR3 contains 15 residues. Deletions cut 5 bases from V and 2 bases from J, with 15 bases between. For the CDR3, the DNA is TGTGCCAGCAGTCTCGTGGGGGGTGATAACACTGAAGCTTTCTTT. This translates into CASSLVGGDNTEAFF.

The sample holds a few counts of this clonotype. The chain is built from TRBV7-2 and TRBJ2-7; perhaps TRBD1 as D (6 bases). Germline V gene sequence: CDR1 SGHTA, CDR2 FQGNSA. V dropped 8 bases and J dropped 2 bases, with 10 bases sitting between them. The CDR3 spans 12 residues. The CDR3 DNA sequence: TGTGCCAGCGGGGGCTGGGCCTACGAGCAGTACTTC. Translating it yields CASGGWAYEQYF.

This clonotype appeared many times. The chain uses TRBV7-2 and TRBJ2-3; possible D gene TRBD1, 5 bases. Germline CDR1 is SGHTA and CDR2 is FQGNSA. The V and J ends lost 1 base and 2 bases respectively, with 7 bases between them. The CDR3 has 14 amino acids. In nucleotides, the CDR3 is TGTGCCAGCAGCTTAGTCAGGGACACAGATACGCAGTATTTT. Its translation is CASSLVRDTDTQYF.

This rearrangement joins TRBV6-1 to TRBJ2-7, with TRBD1 identical over 9 bases. The germline V gene has CDR1 MNHNS and CDR2 SASEGT. The CDR3 loop spans 14 amino acids. The junction had 8 bases not matched to a gene; V was cut back by 5 bases and J by 6 bases. Here the CDR3 reads CASSKWDRVAEQYF. The CDR3 DNA reads TGTGCCAGCAGTAAATGGGACAGGGTAGCCGAGCAGTACTTC.

J is TRBJ2-1 and V is TRBV6-5, with D unclear. Germline V CDR1 and CDR2: MNHEY, SVGAGI. Trimming shortened V by 2 bases and J by 5 bases, and 7 bases separated the two germline ends. The length of the CDR3 is 13 residues. The CDR3 loop reads CASSYGRHNEQFF. The CDR3 DNA reads as TGTGCCAGCAGTTACGGGCGCCACAATGAGCAGTTCTTC.

This clonotype was seen many times. This rearrangement joins TRBV7-8 to TRBJ2-4; unclear D gene. V lost 5 bases to trimming and J lost 0 bases, with 26 bases between them. The CDR3 is 20 residues long. In germline, CDR1 is SGHVS, CDR2 FQNEAQ. The CDR3 DNA sequence: TGTGCCAGCAGCCCAACCAGAACGGCCCGGCGAACCTTAGCCAAAAACATTCAGTACTTC. Translating gives CASSPTRTARRTLAKNIQYF.

In the case of this clonotype: A single base separates this from a much larger clone, so it may be a read error. The gene calls are TRBV7-2 and TRBJ2-3, with D perhaps matching TRBD2 (6 bases). Trimming pared 3 bases from V and 7 bases from J, leaving 20 bases between. CDR3 length equals 16 residues. The germline CDR1 and CDR2 sequences are SGHTA and FQGNSA. CDR3 protein: CASSFGTRGVLNTQYF. The CDR3 DNA reads TGTGCCAGCAGCTTTGGGACTCGCGGCGTTTTGAATACGCAGTATTTT. Combining the CDR3 with reference TRBV7-2 and TRBJ2-3 gives the whole variable domain GAGVSQSPSNKVTEKGKDVELRCDPISGHTALYWYRQSLGQGLEFLIYFQGNSAPDKSGLPSDRFSAERTGGSVSTLTIQRTQQEDSAVYLCASSFGTRGVLNTQYFGPGTRLTVL.

This clonotype was observed once. This chain joins TRBV6-2 or TRBV6-3 and TRBJ1-4; 12 positions agree with TRBD1. The length of the CDR3 is 16 residues. CDR1 and CDR2 from the germline V gene are MNHEY and SVGEGT. After removal of 2 bases from V and 7 bases from J, the junction contained 5 bases not matched to a gene. In nucleotides, the CDR3 is TGTGCCAGCAGTTACGGGACAGGGGGCGGCAGTGAAAAACTGTTTTTT. The encoded protein is CASSYGTGGGSEKLFF.

This clonotype was recorded a few times. The chain employs TRBV11-2 and TRBJ2-3; 14 bases line up with TRBD2. The J segment lost 1 base and the V segment lost 7 bases, leaving 1 base of the junction unmatched. The germline V gene has CDR1 SGHAT and CDR2 FQNNGV. The CDR3 has 15 amino acids. Here the CDR3 reads CASKGLAGGTDTQYF. The CDR3 DNA is TGTGCCAGCAAGGGACTAGCGGGGGGCACAGATACGCAGTATTTT.

This clonotype was picked up a small number of times. The CDR3 region has the DNA TGTGCCAGTCACAGTACGGGGGCAAGCACAGATACGCAGTATTTT. Residues: CASHSTGASTDTQYF. J is TRBJ2-3 and V is TRBV19; D tentatively reads TRBD1 or TRBD2 (6 bases each). CDR3 length equals 15 residues. V was clipped by 8 bases and J by 0 bases, with 15 bases between them. Germline CDR1 reads LNHDA; CDR2 reads SQIVND (reference sequence).

The genes are TRBV30 and TRBJ2-3, with D possibly matching TRBD2 (6 bases). Trimming removed 3 bases from V and 2 bases from J, with 12 bases in between. The CDR3 covers 14 residues. CDR1 is GTSNPN and CDR2 is SVGIG in the germline V gene (reference sequence). The CDR3 DNA follows: TGTGCCTGGAGGGGCTTAGCGGTCACAGATACGCAGTATTTT. As protein: CAWRGLAVTDTQYF.

This clonotype was seen many times. The genes are TRBV7-9 and TRBJ2-7; D not certain. Trimming removed 1 base from V and 7 bases from J, with 8 bases in between. CDR3 length: 12 residues. CDR1 SEHNR and CDR2 FQNEAQ come from the germline V gene (reference sequence). The chain's CDR3 is CASSLGSREQYF. In nucleotides, the CDR3 is TGTGCCAGCAGCTTAGGTTCGAGAGAGCAGTACTTC.

This chain uses TRBV6-8 with TRBJ2-3, with D tentatively TRBD1 or TRBD2 (7 bases each). The germline V and J ends were trimmed by 10 bases and 2 bases, with 13 bases remaining between them. Per the germline V gene, CDR1 is MNHGY and CDR2 is SAAAGT. The CDR3 extends over 13 amino acids. The CDR3 protein is CATREGATDTQYF. The DNA for the CDR3 is TGTGCCACCAGGGAGGGGGCCACAGATACGCAGTATTTT.

The sample holds many counts of this clonotype. The chain couples TRBV7-2 to TRBJ2-3; 10 bases match TRBD2. The CDR3 sequence is 15 residues long. CDR1 and CDR2 (germline): SGHTA, FQGNSA. V lost 3 bases, J lost 6 bases, and 6 bases stayed unmatched. The DNA for the CDR3 is TGTGCCAGCAGCTTGAGCGGGAGGGCAGGGGATACGCAGTATTTT. This codes for CASSLSGRAGDTQYF. Variable domain in full (rest from reference TRBV7-2 and TRBJ2-3): GAGVSQSPSNKVTEKGKDVELRCDPISGHTALYWYRQSLGQGLEFLIYFQGNSAPDKSGLPSDRFSAERTGGSVSTLTIQRTQQEDSAVYLCASSLSGRAGDTQYFGPGTRLTVL.

The V call is TRBV7-6, the J call TRBJ2-5; D is unclear. Between the trimmed V and J ends, which lost 0 bases and 4 bases, there was a span of 15 bases. Germline loops: CDR1 SGHVS, CDR2 FNYEAQ. The CDR3 runs to 16 residues. The CDR3 is CASSLAPAPGRETQYF. CDR3 DNA: TGTGCCAGCAGCTTAGCGCCGGCCCCGGGCCGAGAGACCCAGTACTTC.

This clonotype has just a few counts. The chain couples TRBV19 to TRBJ1-2, with D tentatively TRBD1 (6 bases). Germline V lookup: CDR1 LNHDA, CDR2 SQIVND (reference sequence). Deletions cut 9 bases from V and 4 bases from J, with 15 bases between. The CDR3 contains 13 residues. The CDR3 protein is CASLGGRGYGYTF. CDR3 nucleotides: TGTGCCAGCCTTGGGGGGCGAGGCTATGGCTACACCTTC.

The V and J genes are TRBV7-4 and TRBJ2-1; no definite D call. V gave up 3 bases and J gave up 7 bases, with 10 bases separating them. The CDR3 length is 13 residues. CDR1 and CDR2 (germline): SGHVT, SQSDAQ. The CDR3 DNA reads TGTGCCAGCAGCTTTCCTTCGGCTAATGAGCAGTTCTTC. Translated, it gives CASSFPSANEQFF.